This TCR beta chain was recovered during a study of T cell changes during pregnancy in multiple sclerosis. Clones were sequenced by immunoSEQ multiplex PCR, and TCRdb holds only the in-frame ones, with some missing. The sample holds 40,000 to 55,000 clones; more than 85% are singletons and the top ten take under 9.5%. The CDR3 is made up of 13 amino acids. Trimming took off 2 bases at V and 6 bases at J, with 9 bases between the two ends. In germline, CDR1 is SGHNT, CDR2 YENEEA. The clonotype comes from a female donor with multiple sclerosis, enrolled in a pregnancy study. J is TRBJ2-3 and V is TRBV11-3; D gene uncertain. Sequencing used CD8+ T cells from peripheral blood mononuclear cells, obtained after pregnancy. The CDR3 nucleotides are TGTGCCAGCAGCTTATGGCTTCTTGATACGCAGTATTTT. It specifies CASSLWLLDTQYF.